This TCR beta chain was identified during a study of Ad26.COV2.S vaccination and SARS-CoV-2 variants. Treatment: some 19 received Ad26.COV2.S at low or high dose, single or two shots; several received placebo; per-sample allocation not given. At day 63 after the first vaccine or placebo injection, samples were drawn. What was given as vaccine was an Ad26 vector encoding Wuhan-strain SARS-CoV-2 spike. This table comes from immunoSEQ multiplex PCR, and its TCRdb copy is limited to in-frame clones, with some not included. The sample shows fewer than 400,000 clones, approximately 89% of them seen only once. V lost 6 bases, J lost 8 bases, and 11 bases lay in between. The CDR3 extends over 12 amino acids.

Sample: peripheral blood, taken in a trial of Ad26.COV2.S vaccine versus placebo. The V gene is TRBV12-3 or TRBV12-4, the J gene TRBJ1-5, with D possibly TRBD1 on 6 matching bases. This receptor was identified in a person aged 18 to 59 who received the Ad26.COV2.S COVID-19 vaccine or a placebo. Written as DNA, the CDR3 is TGTGCCAGCAGAACCGCAGGGGAGCCCCAGCATTTT. This translates into CASRTAGEPQHF.